Below are 25 T cell receptor beta chains sequenced from a single sample in a study of T cells expressing NK-cell markers. TCRdb reanalyzed the 5' RACE reads and collapses them to one entry per CDR3 protein, without DNA. The sample data list hundreds of thousands of distinct CDR3 sequences. The sample taken for sequencing was blood T cells: a sorted CD56 or NKG2C T cell subset, CD4+ or CD8+ T cells, or bulk PBMC T cells (not recorded which). The receptors come from a man younger than 35 in good health.

The J gene is TRBJ2-1, the V gene TRBV12-3 or TRBV12-4; TCRdb proposes TRBD1, but this gene call is untestable without DNA. The CDR3 loop spans 12 amino acids. The CDR3 region is CASRRDRGGQFF.

This rearrangement joins TRBV27 to TRBJ2-1; as DNA is missing, the TRBD1 call by TCRdb cannot be tested. The CDR3 has 14 amino acids. Per the germline V gene, CDR1 is MNHEY and CDR2 is SMNVEV (reference sequence). CDR3: CASRPKGRHNEQFF.

The chain carries TRBV2 and TRBJ2-3; TCRdb's D gene call, TRBD2, goes unchecked for lack of DNA. Germline V CDR1 and CDR2: SNHLY, FYNNEI. This CDR3 comprises 14 residues. This chain's CDR3 is CASRGLDGLDTQYF.

The CDR3: CASSRVGQSNGYTF. V gene TRBV27 combines with J gene TRBJ1-2; no DNA is available, so the TRBD1 call from TCRdb remains unchecked. The CDR3 has 14 amino acids. Germline CDR1 is MNHEY and CDR2 is SMNVEV (reference sequence).

The J gene is TRBJ1-3, the V gene TRBV20-1. This CDR3 is 14 amino acids long. In germline, CDR1 is DFQATT, CDR2 SNEGSKA (reference sequence). CDR3 residues: CSASDRLSGNTIYF.

J is TRBJ2-7 and V is TRBV29-1; without DNA, the TCRdb call of TRBD1 cannot be checked. Per germline, CDR1 SQVTM and CDR2 ANQGSEA. CDR3 length: 12 amino acids. CDR3 in amino acids: CSAAGTGPEQYF.

The rearrangement links TRBV19 to TRBJ2-5. CDR3 length: 15 residues. Germline V gene lookup returns CDR1 LNHDA and CDR2 SQIVND (reference sequence). The chain's CDR3 is CASSIVATTQETQYF.

The chain carries TRBV7-6 and TRBJ2-7; TCRdb designates TRBD2, a call that cannot be tested without DNA. The CDR3 has 13 residues. Per the germline V gene, CDR1 is SGHVS and CDR2 is FNYEAQ. CDR3 protein: CASRLSGGDEQYF.

The chain links TRBV20-1 to TRBJ2-1. The V gene's germline CDR1 is DFQATT and CDR2 SNEGSKA (reference sequence). The CDR3 length is 13 residues. The CDR3 sequence is CSAERSLRNEQFF.

The chain employs TRBV4-1 and TRBJ2-1; TCRdb returns TRBD1, unconfirmable since there is no DNA. From germline, CDR1 is MGHRA and CDR2 YSYEKL. There are 17 residues in the CDR3. CDR3: CASSQVILGTEYNEQFF.

The J gene is TRBJ2-1, the V gene TRBV6-1; TCRdb indicates TRBD1, and absent DNA this call remains unverified. The germline gives CDR1 MNHNS, CDR2 SASEGT. The CDR3 covers 13 residues. The chain's CDR3 is CASSRAEAVEQFF.

The chain links TRBV5-1 to TRBJ2-5. Germline-derived CDR1 and CDR2 are SGHRS and YFSETQ. The CDR3 is 13 residues long. This CDR3 is CASSTTVQETQYF.

The chain employs TRBV9 and TRBJ2-1; TCRdb proposes TRBD2, but this gene call is untestable without DNA. This CDR3 contains 14 residues. CDR1 is SGDLS, CDR2 YYNGEE, per germline. The CDR3 reads CASTSGSGDDEQFF.

The gene calls are TRBV18 and TRBJ2-7. The CDR3 has 14 amino acids. The germline gives CDR1 KGHSH, CDR2 LQKENI. The CDR3 here is CASSPSRTPYEQYF.

The chain employs TRBV10-3 and TRBJ2-6. The CDR3 spans 14 residues. Germline V CDR1 and CDR2: ENHRY, SYGVKD. The CDR3 reads CATRQDSGANVLTF.

The rearrangement joins TRBV29-1 to TRBJ2-7; checking the TCRdb D call of TRBD1 is not possible without DNA. There are 16 residues in the CDR3. Germline assignment: CDR1 SQVTM and CDR2 ANQGSEA. Here the CDR3 reads CSVEDRRDADPGEQYF.

The rearrangement links TRBV29-1 to TRBJ2-1; the TRBD2 assignment by TCRdb is unverifiable without DNA. CDR3 size: 16 residues. The germline V gene has CDR1 SQVTM and CDR2 ANQGSEA. The CDR3: CSVEYIGLAGANEQFF.

The chain is built from TRBV6-5 and TRBJ1-1; TCRdb reports TRBD1, a call that lacks DNA to check it against. Germline CDR1 reads MNHEY; CDR2 reads SVGAGI. The CDR3 runs to 12 residues. Here the CDR3 reads CASSPGLSEAFF.

The CDR3 loop is CSARDLYEREGRNEQFF. The rearrangement joins TRBV20-1 to TRBJ2-1; TCRdb gives TRBD2 as the D gene, but with no DNA this cannot be confirmed. This CDR3 has 17 residues. Germline values: CDR1 DFQATT, CDR2 SNEGSKA (reference sequence).

The chain has TRBV9 and TRBJ1-5. Germline CDR1 SGDLS, CDR2 YYNGEE. This CDR3 spans 14 amino acids. The CDR3 spells CASSVGLGNQPQHF.

The chain is built from TRBV7-7 and TRBJ1-3. The length of the CDR3 is 15 residues. Germline assignment: CDR1 SSHAT and CDR2 FNYEAQ (reference sequence). The CDR3 is CASSPSSPSGNTIYF.

The rearrangement links TRBV5-1 to TRBJ2-1. This CDR3 has 15 amino acids. Germline CDR1 and CDR2: SGHRS and YFSETQ. The CDR3 sequence: CASSLVGGSYNEQFF.

The rearrangement joins TRBV6-2 or TRBV6-3 to TRBJ1-5; TCRdb lists TRBD1, though no DNA is available to test this call. The V gene's germline CDR1 is MNHEY and CDR2 SVGEGT. CDR3 length: 14 amino acids. The CDR3 loop is CASSSQGANQPQHF.

This chain uses TRBV12-3 or TRBV12-4 with TRBJ2-1; TCRdb indicates TRBD1, and absent DNA this call remains unverified. The length of the CDR3 is 16 residues. CDR3 sequence reads: CASRVGAGASYNEQFF.

V gene TRBV24-1 combines with J gene TRBJ2-3; the D call of TRBD1 rests on TCRdb alone, since no DNA is present to check it. The CDR3 is made up of 15 amino acids. Per germline, CDR1 KGHDR and CDR2 SFDVKD. The CDR3 sequence is CATRGGQNRRDTQYF.